This TCR beta chain is drawn from a study of blood T cells in healthy people across ages. Whole-study findings and limits: Greater diversity and more naive CD4+ cells were seen in long-lived donors than in aged donors.

This clonotype was counted once. As yet, its antigen is unknown. Combining a sample-barcoded 5' primer with a J-beta primer mix, a second PCR ran for roughly 7 to 11 cycles. In TCRdb, the 5' RACE reads were re-called with MiXCR into one record per CDR3 protein. The data contain roughly 900,000 distinct CDR3 sequences, around 48% of them seen just once; the ten biggest clones take up around an eighth. The CDR3 loop spans 15 amino acids. Germline V gene data show CDR1 as SGHDN and CDR2 as FVKESK. Trimming took off 0 bases at V and 3 bases at J, with 12 bases between the two ends. The rearrangement joins TRBV14 to TRBJ2-7; either TRBD1 or TRBD2 may fit D (5 bases each). The source is a man younger than 45 in good health. Sequences were obtained from blood. The CDR3 loop reads CASSQDRDGFYEQYF. As DNA, the CDR3 is TGTGCCAGCAGCCAAGATAGGGACGGGTTCTACGAGCAGTACTTC.